This section outlines one TCR beta chain sequence together with its context. The sample originates from a study of blood T cell repertoires in COVID-19. Whole-study context: Collection of acute and convalescent COVID-19 samples took place in the United States, Italy and Spain. The analysed material was cDNA or gDNA that came from T cells, B-cell-depleted T cells, or PBMCs.

The germline CDR1 and CDR2 sequences are DFQATT and SNEGSKA (reference sequence). This CDR3 is 11 amino acids long. V was cut by 1 base and J by 6 bases, with 7 bases left in between. As handled by the study authors: Counts of nucleated cells, estimated from reference gene primer amplification, were obtained. Method: immunoSEQ multiplex PCR; TCRdb's copy keeps in-frame clones and lacks some. The DNA was the basis for D and trimming; V, J and clone size are from that table. The table shows around 230,000 clones, with around 83% occurring only once. Sequencing used peripheral blood. The rearrangement uses TRBV20-1 and TRBJ2-7; D is unresolved. The clonotype was recovered from a woman aged 50 to 60 with acute or convalescent COVID-19. The CDR3 sequence: CSARVSSEQYF. In DNA form, the CDR3 reads TGCAGTGCTAGAGTATCTAGCGAGCAGTACTTC.